The TCR beta chain described here comes from a study of T cell repertoires in cytomegalovirus infection. The germline V gene has CDR1 MGHRA and CDR2 YSYEKL. This CDR3 comprises 14 residues. With 5 bases clipped from V and 7 bases from J, the junction kept 9 bases outside the gene matches. This clonotype was seen only a few times. TCRdb re-derived calls from the reads in MiXCR, one entry per CDR3 protein. This table holds 480,000 or so distinct CDR3 sequences, about 11% found once. The sample comprised PBMCs. The clonotype was recovered from a human donor in good health (CMV status not recorded). Some clones in this sample may be carry-over from other donors' samples. This rearrangement joins TRBV4-1 to TRBJ1-1; 8 bases match TRBD1. The CDR3 region has the DNA TGCGCCAGCAGCTCACGGACAGGGCGGGATGAAGCTTTCTTT. This gives the protein CASSSRTGRDEAFF.